This TCR beta chain was retrieved from a study of PD-1 blockade in classical Hodgkin lymphoma. Assay used: immunoSEQ multiplex PCR; TCRdb lists only in-frame clones, some missing. The sample shows 90,000 to 100,000 clones, around 80% of them seen only once. In germline, CDR1 is MNHEY, CDR2 SMNVEV (reference sequence). The CDR3 spans 14 residues. V lost 3 bases and J lost 8; bases outside the gene matches: 4. Time point: cycle 4 day 1 (C4D1), after more than five weeks of nivolumab. With no exception, relapse followed autologous stem cell transplantation in all patients, and brentuximab vedotin exposure varied. In its sample, this clone was seen once.

The TCR comes from a human donor with classical Hodgkin lymphoma. The genes are TRBV27 and TRBJ2-2; 9 positions match TRBD2. The source was peripheral blood mononuclear cells (PBMCs), collected before the fourth cycle of nivolumab. This CDR3 reads CASSFSGRGGELFF. The CDR3 DNA follows: TGTGCCAGCAGTTTTAGCGGGAGAGGTGGGGAGCTGTTTTTT.